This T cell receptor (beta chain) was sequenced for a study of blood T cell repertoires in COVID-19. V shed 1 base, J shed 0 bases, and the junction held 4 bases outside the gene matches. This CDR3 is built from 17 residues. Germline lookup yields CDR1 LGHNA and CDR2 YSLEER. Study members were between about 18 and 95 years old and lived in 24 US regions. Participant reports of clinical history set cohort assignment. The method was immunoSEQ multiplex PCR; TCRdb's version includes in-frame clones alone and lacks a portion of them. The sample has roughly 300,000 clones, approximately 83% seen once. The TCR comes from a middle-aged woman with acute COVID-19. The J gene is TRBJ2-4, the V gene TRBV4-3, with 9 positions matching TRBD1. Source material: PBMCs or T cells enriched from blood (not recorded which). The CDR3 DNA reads TGCGCCAGCAGCCAAGTGGGACAGGGTCTAGCCAAAAACATTCAGTACTTC. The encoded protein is CASSQVGQGLAKNIQYF.